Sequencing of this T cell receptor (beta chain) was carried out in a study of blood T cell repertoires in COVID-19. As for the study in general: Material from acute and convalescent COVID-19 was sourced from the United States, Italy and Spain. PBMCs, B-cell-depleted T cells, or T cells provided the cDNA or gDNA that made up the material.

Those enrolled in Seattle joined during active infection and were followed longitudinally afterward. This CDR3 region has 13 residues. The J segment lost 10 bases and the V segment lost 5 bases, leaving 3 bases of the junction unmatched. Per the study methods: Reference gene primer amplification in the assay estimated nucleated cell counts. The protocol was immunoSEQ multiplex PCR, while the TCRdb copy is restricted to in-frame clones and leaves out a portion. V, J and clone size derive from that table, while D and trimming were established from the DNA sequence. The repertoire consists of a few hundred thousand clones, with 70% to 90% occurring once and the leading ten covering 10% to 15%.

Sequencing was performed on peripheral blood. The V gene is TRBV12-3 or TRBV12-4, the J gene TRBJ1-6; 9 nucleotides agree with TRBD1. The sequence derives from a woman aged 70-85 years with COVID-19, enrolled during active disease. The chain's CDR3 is CASSDRGNSPLHF. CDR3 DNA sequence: TGTGCCAGCAGTGACAGGGGGAACTCACCCCTCCACTTT.